Listed here are 15 T cell receptor beta chains from one sample, sequenced in a study of patients and donors after allogeneic stem cell transplantation. TCRdb reprocessed the RT-PCR reads via MiXCR and lists one record per CDR3 protein. The repertoire has 400,000 to 450,000 distinct CDR3 sequences, around 15% of them found once; the top ten carry less than 8.5%. Sequencing was carried out using blood, either unsorted or a sorted T cell fraction (not recorded which). These receptors all stem from a human donor who was either an allogeneic HSCT recipient or a stem cell or donor lymphocyte infusion donor (not recorded which). It is not recorded whose cells these are; they may come from a transplant donor.

The rearrangement uses TRBV11-2 and TRBJ1-4, with TRBD1 matching over 10 bases. With 7 bases clipped from V and 3 bases from J, the junction kept 5 bases outside the gene matches. The CDR3 consists of 15 residues. In germline, CDR1 is SGHAT, CDR2 FQNNGV. The CDR3 nucleotides are TGTGCCAGCAAGGACAGGGGGGATCCTAATGAAAAACTGTTTTTT. Protein sequence: CASKDRGDPNEKLFF.

The genes are TRBV6-1 and TRBJ2-5; 13 nucleotides line up with TRBD2. This CDR3 region has 17 residues. CDR1 and CDR2 (germline): MNHNS, SASEGT. J gave up 1 base and V 5 bases, and 7 bases lay outside the gene matches. Here the CDR3 reads CASSTTSGGFRQETQYF. CDR3 DNA: TGTGCCAGCAGTACGACTAGCGGGGGGTTTCGCCAAGAGACCCAGTACTTC.

In its sample, this clonotype was seen many times. The CDR3 here is CASSYWTSGSHEQYF. CDR3 nucleotides: TGTGCCAGCAGTTACTGGACTAGCGGGAGCCACGAGCAGTACTTC. The rearrangement links TRBV6-2 or TRBV6-3 to TRBJ2-7; 13 bases match TRBD2. J was trimmed by 5 bases and V by 1 base; bases with no gene match: 2. The CDR3 has 15 amino acids. The germline V gene has CDR1 MNHEY and CDR2 SVGEGT.

V gene TRBV20-1 combines with J gene TRBJ2-1, with 9 bases lining up with TRBD2. The CDR3 is made up of 16 amino acids. The V segment lost 0 bases and the J segment 5 bases; nucleotides outside the gene matches: 8. From germline, CDR1 is DFQATT and CDR2 SNEGSKA (reference sequence). CDR3 in amino acids: CSARDRGRGGHNEQFF. CDR3 in DNA: TGCAGTGCTAGAGATCGTGGGCGGGGGGGCCACAATGAGCAGTTCTTC.

This sequence joins TRBV7-9 and TRBJ2-7, with a tentative D call TRBD1 (6 bases). CDR1 SEHNR and CDR2 FQNEAQ come from the germline V gene (reference sequence). Trimming took off 5 bases at V and 7 bases at J, with 15 bases between the two ends. The CDR3 loop spans 13 amino acids. CDR3 in DNA: TGTGCCAGCAGCGTCAGGGGTCCTGGGGAGCAGTACTTC. Translating gives CASSVRGPGEQYF.

In this sample, this clonotype turned up many times. The CDR3 region has the DNA TGTGCCAGCAGCCCTGGGACAGGGGGAATCTACGAGCAGTACTTC. Its protein is CASSPGTGGIYEQYF. The J gene is TRBJ2-7, the V gene TRBV5-5, with 11 bases lining up with TRBD1. The germline CDR1 and CDR2 sequences are SGHKS and YYEKEE (reference sequence). The CDR3 extends over 15 amino acids. Trimming took 4 bases from V and 3 from J; bases not matched to a gene: 6.

This sequence joins TRBV12-3 or TRBV12-4 and TRBJ2-2; 8 nucleotides match TRBD2. CDR3 length equals 16 residues. The J segment lost 7 bases and the V segment lost 4 bases, leaving 11 bases of the junction unmatched. CDR3 coding DNA: TGTGCCAGCAGTTCCTCGGGACTAGGAGTGCACGGGGAGCTGTTTTTT. It encodes CASSSSGLGVHGELFF.

The CDR3 nucleotides are TGTGCCAGCAGGAAGGACGGTGGGGACACTGAAGCTTTCTTT. Translation: CASRKDGGDTEAFF. The rearrangement joins TRBV6-1 to TRBJ1-1; no clear D. Trimming took 6 bases from V and 3 from J, leaving 14 bases between them. Germline V gives CDR1 MNHNS, CDR2 SASEGT. The length of the CDR3 is 14 residues.

This clonotype came up a few times. The chain combines TRBV6-1 with TRBJ2-5; the match to TRBD2 covers 9 bases. The CDR3 covers 16 residues. Germline V gives CDR1 MNHNS, CDR2 SASEGT. V gave up 6 bases and J gave up 2 bases; unmatched junction bases: 10. CDR3 coding DNA: TGTGCCAGCAGCCTCCGGGAGCGGGGGGCACAAGAGACCCAGTACTTC. The encoded protein is CASSLRERGAQETQYF.

The table lists this clonotype with a few counts. The V and J genes are TRBV27 and TRBJ1-2; D possibly corresponds to TRBD1 (5 bases). CDR1 is MNHEY and CDR2 is SMNVEV in the germline V gene (reference sequence). CDR3 length: 14 amino acids. V was cut by 9 bases and J by 4 bases, with 18 bases left in between. The CDR3 protein is CASRVGVRGYGYTF. CDR3 nucleotides: TGTGCCAGTCGAGTGGGGGTTCGGGGCTATGGCTACACCTTC.

This chain joins TRBV15 and TRBJ1-5; D is possibly TRBD1 (5 bases). V dropped 5 bases and J dropped 4 bases, with 12 bases sitting between them. This CDR3 region has 14 residues. The germline V gene encodes CDR1 LNHNV and CDR2 YYDKDF (reference sequence). DNA of the CDR3: TGTGCCACCAGCTTAGACAGTTTAAATCAGCCCCAGCATTTT. Amino acid sequence: CATSLDSLNQPQHF.

CDR3 loop: CATSGRQGGTEAFF. Here the CDR3 DNA reads TGTGCCACCAGCGGCCGACAGGGGGGCACTGAAGCTTTCTTT. The V call is TRBV15, the J call TRBJ1-1, with TRBD1 identical over 9 bases. The CDR3 consists of 14 residues. Germline CDR1 LNHNV, CDR2 YYDKDF (reference sequence). J gave up 4 bases and V 5 bases, and 5 bases lay outside the gene matches.

Written as DNA, the CDR3 is TGCGCCAGCAGCTTGGAAGTACAGCCTCGGAACACCGGGGAGCTGTTTTTT. Its translation: CASSLEVQPRNTGELFF. J is TRBJ2-2 and V is TRBV5-1, with D hard to call. CDR1 SGHRS and CDR2 YFSETQ come from the germline V gene. Between the trimmed V and J ends, which lost 0 bases and 1 base, there was a span of 13 bases. The CDR3 length is 17 residues. The variable domain in full, with the rest retrieved from reference TRBV5-1 and TRBJ2-2, is KAGVTQTPRYLIKTRGQQVTLSCSPISGHRSVSWYQQTPGQGLQFLFEYFSETQRNKGNFPGRFSGRQFSNSRSEMNVSTLELGDSALYLCASSLEVQPRNTGELFFGEGSRLTVL.

J is TRBJ2-5 and V is TRBV25-1; weak D call: TRBD2 (6 bases). Germline loops: CDR1 MGHDK, CDR2 SYGVNS. The length of the CDR3 is 15 residues. V dropped 8 bases and J dropped 4 bases, with 20 bases sitting between them. Here the CDR3 DNA reads TGTGCCAGCTGGACCAGGACGGGGGTGCGAGAGACCCAGTACTTC. It specifies CASWTRTGVRETQYF.

The genes are TRBV4-1 and TRBJ1-2; D uncertain. This CDR3 contains 12 residues. Germline V gene data show CDR1 as MGHRA and CDR2 as YSYEKL. The germline V and J ends were trimmed by 0 bases and 6 bases, with 5 bases remaining between them. Here the CDR3 reads CASSQERDGYTF. DNA of the CDR3: TGCGCCAGCAGCCAAGAGAGGGATGGCTACACCTTC.